This TCR beta chain appears in the sequencing data of a study of CD8+CD57+ T cells in acquired aplastic anemia. Looking at the study overall: On average, sorted CD4+ and CD8+ cells gave 3 to 4 ug of DNA. General study points: A significant difference in CD8+ Simpson's diversity between patients and controls was not found. Patients shared twenty-nine CD8+ CDR3 sequences with controls.

Genomic DNA provided the template from which TCR beta VDJ and CDR3 profiles were obtained. TCRdb re-called the reads with MiXCR, one entry per CDR3 protein. The sample yields a few hundred thousand distinct CDR3 sequences, around 60% seen once. J was trimmed by 9 bases and V by 5 bases; bases with no gene match: 5. CDR1 and CDR2 from the germline V gene are SGHVS and FQNEAQ. The length of the CDR3 is 13 residues. This clonotype was seen at least ten times. Its matching antigen is unknown. The chain couples TRBV7-8 to TRBJ1-5; 9 bases line up with TRBD1. The sample comprised sorted CD4+, CD8+, or CD8+CD57+ T cells (not recorded which) from PBMCs. This TCR was recovered from a human donor with severe aplastic anemia or a healthy control (not recorded which). CDR3 in DNA: TGTGCCAGCAGCCTTCTGACAGGGGGGCCCCAGCATTTT. This codes for CASSLLTGGPQHF.